Included here is one T cell receptor (beta chain) sequence, with context. Original handling: Reference gene primer amplification yielded estimated nucleated cell counts. The table came from immunoSEQ multiplex PCR; TCRdb's copy has only in-frame clones and leaves some out. The V and J calls and clone size are taken from that table; D and trimming were inferred from the DNA. The table has 200,000 to 300,000 clones, roughly nine tenths seen once. These data belong to a study of blood T cell repertoires in COVID-19. Across the study: COVID-19 samples from acute and convalescent phases originated in the United States, Italy and Spain.

Germline CDR1 reads MNHEY; CDR2 reads SMNVEV (reference sequence). V gave up 4 bases and J gave up 2 bases; unmatched junction bases: 10. The CDR3 length is 16 residues. The chain joins TRBV27 to TRBJ2-5, with 7 bases fitting TRBD1. Sample: peripheral blood. The TCR comes from a man aged 60 to 75 with acute or convalescent COVID-19. Written as DNA, the CDR3 is TGTGCCAGCAGTTCAAGCCTGACAGGGCTGCAAGAGACCCAGTACTTC. Translating gives CASSSSLTGLQETQYF.